These 23 T cell receptor beta chains originate from one sample sequenced in a study of blood T cell repertoires in COVID-19. Only in-frame clones appear in the TCRdb table, and some are missing; sequencing was by immunoSEQ multiplex PCR. The repertoire holds hundreds of thousands of clones, with around 90% as singletons. Sample: peripheral blood. The receptors come from a man older than 75 with acute or convalescent COVID-19.

This chain uses TRBV9 with TRBJ2-2; 8 bases are a match to TRBD1. This CDR3 has 15 residues. Trimming at V came to 2 bases and at J to 7 bases, leaving 7 bases not matched to a gene. From germline, CDR1 is SGDLS and CDR2 YYNGEE. CDR3 bases: TGTGCCAGCAGCGTTCAGGACAGGGCGAGCGGGGAGCTGTTTTTT. This translates into CASSVQDRASGELFF.

This clone was picked up a small number of times. The chain employs TRBV5-1 and TRBJ2-2, with a weak D call TRBD1 (6 bases). The CDR3 extends over 18 amino acids. In germline, CDR1 is SGHRS, CDR2 YFSETQ. Deletions cut 1 base from V and 6 bases from J, with 22 bases between. The CDR3 nucleotides read TGCGCCAGCAGCTTGCCGGCGACATGGACAGTTTCATCCGGGGAGCTGTTTTTT. Its protein is CASSLPATWTVSSGELFF.

The chain links TRBV6-5 to TRBJ2-7; 10 bases match TRBD1. CDR3 length: 13 amino acids. The junction had 4 bases not matched to a gene; V was cut back by 4 bases and J by 7 bases. Germline V gene sequence: CDR1 MNHEY, CDR2 SVGAGI. The CDR3 here is CASSFRTGGEQYF. CDR3 coding DNA: TGTGCCAGCAGTTTTCGGACAGGGGGGGAGCAGTACTTC.

This sequence joins TRBV25-1 and TRBJ2-6, with 9 bases fitting TRBD1. Trimming at V came to 6 bases and at J to 3 bases, leaving 6 bases not matched to a gene. CDR3 length: 16 amino acids. Germline lookup yields CDR1 MGHDK and CDR2 SYGVNS. The CDR3 DNA sequence: TGTGCCAGCAGCCCACAGGGGGCGGGTGGGGCCAACGTCCTGACTTTC. It is translated as CASSPQGAGGANVLTF.

There are a few counts of this clone. The CDR3 DNA follows: TGTGCCAGCAGCGGGGGGACTAGCGGGAGATGGATCTACGAGCAGTACTTC. Protein sequence: CASSGGTSGRWIYEQYF. This chain connects TRBV7-9 to TRBJ2-7; 14 nucleotides match TRBD2. The CDR3 has 17 residues. CDR1 is SEHNR and CDR2 is FQNEAQ in the germline V gene (reference sequence). With V trimmed by 5 bases and J by 3 bases, 9 bases remained unmatched.

A note on this clone: Other nucleotide sequences in the sample specify the same CDR3. The rearrangement uses TRBV7-8 and TRBJ2-7, with 8 positions matching TRBD1. Unmatched junction bases numbered 4, after V lost 5 bases and J lost 1 base. Germline V gene lookup returns CDR1 SGHVS and CDR2 FQNEAQ. This CDR3 is built from 14 residues. The DNA of the CDR3 is TGTGCCAGCAGCAGCACAGGGGGATCCTACGAGCAGTACTTC. This gives the protein CASSSTGGSYEQYF.

This clone appeared a few times. This chain uses TRBV19 with TRBJ2-7; D uncertain. Germline V lookup: CDR1 LNHDA, CDR2 SQIVND (reference sequence). This CDR3 is 14 amino acids long. The V end was cut by 1 base, the J end by 2 bases, with 9 bases between. The CDR3 sequence is CASSIALDTYEQYF. The CDR3 DNA reads TGTGCCAGTAGTATAGCTTTAGATACCTACGAGCAGTACTTC.

This chain connects TRBV7-2 to TRBJ2-6; a weak D match, TRBD2 (5 bases). Trimming stripped 0 bases from V and 3 bases from J, with 12 bases between. Germline lookup yields CDR1 SGHTA and CDR2 FQGNSA. This CDR3 has 17 residues. The CDR3 is CASSLARRSSGANVLTF. CDR3 bases: TGTGCCAGCAGCTTAGCTAGGAGGTCGAGTGGGGCCAACGTCCTGACTTTC.

The chain recombines TRBV21-1 with TRBJ2-2; the table's TRBD2 call for D was not verified on the DNA. TRBV21-1 is listed as a pseudogene. The CDR3 is made up of 14 amino acids. CDR3 sequence reads: CASISGPNTGELFF. CDR3 bases: TGTGCCAGCATTAGCGGGCCGAACACCGGGGAGCTGTTTTTT.

The V call is TRBV3-1 (or the pseudogene TRBV3-2), the J call TRBJ2-3; 13 bases fit TRBD2. Germline CDR1 is LGHDT and CDR2 is YNNKEL (reference sequence). V lost 5 bases and J lost 6; bases outside the gene matches: 8. This CDR3 spans 16 amino acids. CDR3 sequence reads: CASSSRLAGGGDTQYF. In DNA form, the CDR3 reads TGTGCCAGCAGCTCCCGACTAGCGGGAGGAGGGGATACGCAGTATTTT.

This clone was recorded only once. The chain combines TRBV11-2 with TRBJ1-5, with TRBD1 identical over 7 bases. CDR1 is SGHAT, CDR2 FQNNGV, per germline. The trim removed 4 bases at V and 0 bases at J, leaving 15 bases unmatched. CDR3 size: 19 residues. The CDR3 protein is CASSWLNRGGNYSNQPQHF. The DNA of the CDR3 is TGTGCCAGCAGCTGGTTAAACAGGGGCGGAAATTATAGCAATCAGCCCCAGCATTTT.

The count of this clone is one. The chain carries TRBV7-6 and TRBJ2-3, with TRBD2 as a possible D gene (5 bases). V gave up 4 bases and J gave up 0 bases, with 11 bases separating them. This CDR3 spans 15 amino acids. CDR1 SGHVS and CDR2 FNYEAQ come from the germline V gene. The DNA of the CDR3 is TGTGCCAGCAGCTCGAACGGAGGTAGCACAGATACGCAGTATTTT. The encoded protein is CASSSNGGSTDTQYF.

This rearrangement joins TRBV18 to TRBJ2-2; 7 bases are a match to TRBD1. V shed 0 bases, J shed 6 bases, and the junction held 16 bases outside the gene matches. The CDR3 covers 19 residues. Looked up from germline, CDR1 is KGHSH and CDR2 is LQKENI. As DNA, the CDR3 is TGTGCCAGCTCACCACCGCCTAGACAGGGCCTGGACTTCGCCGGGGAGCTGTTTTTT. This codes for CASSPPPRQGLDFAGELFF. The full variable domain, its missing parts supplied by reference TRBV18 and TRBJ2-2, is NAGVMQNPRHLVRRRGQEARLRCSPMKGHSHVYWYRQLPEEGLKFMVYLQKENIIDESGMPKERFSAEFPKEGPSILRIQQVVRGDSAAYFCASSPPPRQGLDFAGELFFGEGSRLTVL.

The genes are TRBV3-1 (or the pseudogene TRBV3-2) and TRBJ1-1; D is possibly TRBD1 (6 bases). CDR1 is LGHDT, CDR2 YNNKEL, per germline (reference sequence). Trimming took off 5 bases at V and 6 bases at J, with 16 bases between the two ends. The CDR3 extends over 14 amino acids. CDR3 bases: TGTGCCAGCAGCACACAGGGTTTTCGTTCTGAAGCTTTCTTT. Protein sequence: CASSTQGFRSEAFF.

V and J are TRBV14 and TRBJ2-3; no definite D call. Germline-derived CDR1 and CDR2 are SGHDN and FVKESK. V dropped 4 bases and J dropped 3 bases, with 26 bases sitting between them. There are 19 residues in the CDR3. The CDR3 here is CASSPLSRASLVGTDTQYF. Here the CDR3 DNA reads TGTGCCAGCAGCCCGCTAAGCCGAGCCAGCCTAGTCGGAACAGATACGCAGTATTTT. Full variable domain (rest looked up from reference TRBV14 and TRBJ2-3): EAGVTQFPSHSVIEKGQTVTLRCDPISGHDNLYWYRRVMGKEIKFLLHFVKESKQDESGMPNNRFLAERTGGTYSTLKVQPAELEDSGVYFCASSPLSRASLVGTDTQYFGPGTRLTVL.

The sample holds a few counts of this clone. V usage is TRBV19 and J usage is TRBJ2-7, with D perhaps TRBD1 (5 bases). Germline V gene lookup returns CDR1 LNHDA and CDR2 SQIVND (reference sequence). Trimming pared 3 bases from V and 4 bases from J, leaving 13 bases between. CDR3 size: 14 residues. This chain's CDR3 is CASSIPGASYEQYF. The CDR3 region has the DNA TGTGCCAGTAGTATCCCTGGGGCTTCATACGAGCAGTACTTC.

The chain employs TRBV29-1 and TRBJ1-1; D is possibly TRBD1 (5 bases). CDR3 size: 13 residues. Between the trimmed V and J ends, which lost 5 bases and 8 bases, there was a span of 18 bases. Per the germline V gene, CDR1 is SQVTM and CDR2 is ANQGSEA. The CDR3 loop reads CSVSWGSSSEAFF. CDR3 DNA sequence: TGCAGCGTTAGTTGGGGCTCAAGCAGCGAAGCTTTCTTT.

V usage is TRBV7-3 and J usage is TRBJ2-3; 8 bases line up with TRBD2. This CDR3 contains 18 residues. CDR1 and CDR2 (germline): SGHTA, FQGTGA. With 5 bases clipped from V and 1 base from J, the junction kept 14 bases outside the gene matches. The CDR3 nucleotides read TGTGCCAGCAGCCCGACCCCCAATAGCGGGGCCCGCACAGATACGCAGTATTTT. It specifies CASSPTPNSGARTDTQYF.

The CDR3 sequence is CASSLDGDRGINGYTF. The CDR3 DNA follows: TGTGCCAGCAGCTTGGATGGGGACAGGGGGATAAATGGCTACACCTTC. The V and J genes are TRBV5-5 and TRBJ1-2, with 11 bases identical to TRBD1. This CDR3 is 16 amino acids long. Germline V gives CDR1 SGHKS, CDR2 YYEKEE (reference sequence). With 0 bases clipped from V and 6 bases from J, the junction kept 7 bases outside the gene matches.

The chain joins TRBV19 to TRBJ1-6; D gene uncertain. V shed 2 bases and J shed 8 bases, with 16 bases lying between them. Per germline, CDR1 LNHDA and CDR2 SQIVND (reference sequence). The CDR3 consists of 16 residues. The CDR3: CASSIRPGSGDSPLHF. As DNA, the CDR3 is TGTGCCAGTAGTATACGCCCGGGCTCCGGGGATTCACCCCTCCACTTT.

This clone was detected once. The V and J genes are TRBV5-1 and TRBJ2-7; TRBD2 aligns across 8 bases. The CDR3 covers 13 residues. The germline gives CDR1 SGHRS, CDR2 YFSETQ. The junction had 5 bases not matched to a gene; V was cut back by 5 bases and J by 4 bases. CDR3 region: CASRLSGRYEQYF. CDR3 DNA sequence: TGCGCCAGCAGGCTGAGCGGGAGATACGAGCAGTACTTC.

There are a few counts of this clone. The CDR3 bases are TGTGCCAGCAGTCCGCCCACTACCTACGAGCAGTACTTC. Amino acid sequence: CASSPPTTYEQYF. This chain uses TRBV12-3 or TRBV12-4 with TRBJ2-7; no firm D call. The CDR3 sequence is 13 residues long. V was pared by 5 bases and J by 2 bases, with 10 bases between.

This sequence joins TRBV19 and TRBJ2-2, with D tentatively TRBD1 (5 bases). Looked up from germline, CDR1 is LNHDA and CDR2 is SQIVND (reference sequence). The V end was cut by 7 bases, the J end by 0 bases, with 9 bases between. This CDR3 is 14 amino acids long. The CDR3 protein is CASKQAPNTGELFF. DNA of the CDR3: TGTGCCAGTAAACAGGCACCGAACACCGGGGAGCTGTTTTTT.